This TCR beta chain was recorded in a study of T cell responses to AZD1222 COVID-19 vaccine. Sequencing was performed with immunoSEQ multiplex PCR; in TCRdb, only in-frame clones are kept and a portion is missing. The sample contains more than 90,000 clones, 85% to 90% of which appear only once. The trim removed 3 bases at V and 4 bases at J, leaving 2 bases unmatched. The CDR3 has 14 amino acids. CDR1 SEHNR and CDR2 FQNEAQ come from the germline V gene (reference sequence). Overall study results and limits: Clonal diversity was possibly underestimated; the donors were predominantly white British and more often female.

Notes on this clone: The antigen is not known. At the DNA level, this CDR3 is encoded by other sequences in the same sample as well.

This sequence joins TRBV7-9 and TRBJ1-5; 8 nucleotides align to TRBD1. The sequences come from peripheral blood, collected 28 days after the second AZD1222 dose. The sequence was obtained from an adult who received the AZD1222 COVID-19 vaccine. Here the CDR3 reads CASSFTGGNQPQHF. CDR3 in DNA: TGTGCCAGCAGCTTTACAGGGGGAAATCAGCCCCAGCATTTT.